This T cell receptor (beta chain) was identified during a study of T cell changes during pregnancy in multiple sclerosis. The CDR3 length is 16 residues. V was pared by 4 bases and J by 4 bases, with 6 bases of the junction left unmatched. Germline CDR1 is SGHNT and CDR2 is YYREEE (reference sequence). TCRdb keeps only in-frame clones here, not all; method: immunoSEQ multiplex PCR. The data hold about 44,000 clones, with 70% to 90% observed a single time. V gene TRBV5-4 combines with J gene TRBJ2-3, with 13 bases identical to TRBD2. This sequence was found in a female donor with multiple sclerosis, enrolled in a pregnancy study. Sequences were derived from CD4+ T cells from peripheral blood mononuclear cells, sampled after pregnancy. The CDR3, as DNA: TGTGCCAGCAGCCTAAGACTAGCGGGAGGTCCAGATACGCAGTATTTT. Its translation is CASSLRLAGGPDTQYF.